These T cell receptor beta chains were read from a single sample in a study of blood T cell repertoires in COVID-19. Assay used: immunoSEQ multiplex PCR; TCRdb lists only in-frame clones, some missing. The data hold hundreds of thousands of clones, with around nine tenths observed a single time. Input material: peripheral blood. These receptor sequences come from a man aged 65-85 years with acute or convalescent COVID-19. Each CDR3 is given with its conserved first and last residue. The D gene is left open where the match is weak. The size entry is marked missing in some rows and otherwise reads once, few, many or a size class.

clone size	D gene	J gene	V gene	CDR3 protein	CDR3 DNA
NA	TRBD2	TRBJ2-5	TRBV6-5	CASSYPRGAQYF	TGTGCCAGCAGTTACCCCCGGGGGGCCCAGTACTTC
once	TRBD2	TRBJ2-3	TRBV5-1	CASSRTTSGGSTDTQYF	TGCGCCAGCAGCCGTACGACTAGCGGAGGTAGCACAGATACGCAGTATTTT
NA	TRBD2	TRBJ2-3	TRBV4-2	CASSRKTSEADTQYF	TGTGCCAGCAGCCGAAAGACTAGCGAAGCAGATACGCAGTATTTT
NA	NA	TRBJ1-5	TRBV30	CAWSVNGANQPQHF	TGTGCCTGGAGTGTGAATGGGGCTAATCAGCCCCAGCATTTT
NA	NA	TRBJ1-1	TRBV19	CASSTQGGTEAFF	TGTGCCAGTAGTACGCAGGGTGGCACTGAAGCTTTCTTT
few	NA	TRBJ1-2	TRBV28	CASSSSYGQGYNYGYTF	TGTGCCAGCAGTTCCAGCTATGGGCAGGGGTATAACTATGGCTACACCTTC
once	NA	TRBJ2-3	TRBV5-1	CASSLVTDTQYF	TGCGCCAGCAGCCTAGTCACAGATACGCAGTATTTT
NA	TRBD2	TRBJ2-3	TRBV6-1	CASSKVAGGSTDTQYF	TGTGCCAGCAGTAAAGTAGCGGGAGGGAGCACAGATACGCAGTATTTT
NA	NA	TRBJ2-3	TRBV6-2/TRBV6-3	CASSYGAGPRTDTQYF	TGTGCCAGCAGTTACGGGGCCGGGCCCCGCACAGATACGCAGTATTTT
NA	NA	TRBJ1-2	TRBV7-2	CASSLDASNHYGYTF	TGTGCCAGCAGCTTAGATGCCAGTAATCACTATGGCTACACCTTC
NA	NA	TRBJ2-3	TRBV6-5	CASRQGWTDTQYF	TGTGCCAGCAGACAGGGTTGGACAGATACGCAGTATTTT
NA	NA	TRBJ1-1	TRBV9	CASERVGSTEAFF	TGTGCCAGCGAAAGGGTCGGGAGCACTGAAGCTTTCTTT
once	NA	TRBJ1-1	TRBV7-2	CASSFHMNTEAFF	TGTGCCAGCAGCTTTCACATGAACACTGAAGCTTTCTTT
NA	NA	TRBJ1-1	TRBV5-1	CASSPGTGGTEAFF	TGCGCCAGCAGCCCGGGGACGGGAGGAACTGAAGCTTTCTTT
NA	TRBD2	TRBJ2-1	TRBV29-1	CSGGLAGAGNEQFF	TGCAGCGGTGGGCTAGCGGGAGCAGGGAATGAGCAGTTCTTC
once	TRBD1	TRBJ1-1	TRBV13	CASSPGRGLVTEAFF	TGTGCCAGCAGCCCAGGCAGGGGGCTGGTCACTGAAGCTTTCTTT
NA	TRBD2	TRBJ2-7	TRBV5-1	CASSLALRGGRAAYEQYF	TGCGCCAGCAGCTTGGCCCTCCGGGGCGGGAGGGCCGCATACGAGCAGTACTTC
NA	NA	TRBJ2-3	TRBV4-1	CASSQDRVTDTQYF	TGCGCCAGCAGCCAAGACAGGGTCACAGATACGCAGTATTTT
NA	TRBD1	TRBJ2-7	TRBV4-2	CASSRGTGGAYEQYF	TGTGCCAGCAGCCGAGGGACAGGGGGGGCCTACGAGCAGTACTTC
NA	TRBD1	TRBJ1-1	TRBV10-3	CAISKTGTGVATEAFF	TGTGCCATCAGTAAGACCGGGACAGGGGTCGCCACTGAAGCTTTCTTT
NA	TRBD1	TRBJ1-2	TRBV3-1/TRBV3-2	CASSRGQGSSGYGYTF	TGTGCCAGCAGCCGGGGACAGGGGTCTTCGGGCTATGGCTACACCTTC
few	TRBD2	TRBJ2-7	TRBV7-6	CASSLVPPSGSSYEQYF	TGTGCCAGCAGCTTAGTTCCCCCTAGCGGGAGCTCCTACGAGCAGTACTTC
NA	NA	TRBJ2-1	TRBV2	CASSDYSEQFF	TGTGCCAGCAGTGATTATAGTGAGCAGTTCTTC
NA	TRBD2	TRBJ2-5	TRBV24-1	CATSDLQGRASGRETQYF	TGTGCCACCAGTGATTTGCAAGGGAGGGCTAGCGGGAGAGAGACCCAGTACTTC
NA	NA	TRBJ1-3	TRBV10-3	CAINQASSGNTIYF	TGTGCCATCAATCAGGCCAGCTCTGGAAACACCATATATTTT
NA	NA	TRBJ2-6	TRBV7-6	CASTPGRITGSGANVLTF	TGTGCCAGCACCCCTGGTAGGATCACAGGCTCTGGGGCCAACGTCCTGACTTTC
NA	TRBD2	TRBJ2-1	TRBV3-1/TRBV3-2	CAGSRGGRNEQFF	TGTGCCGGCAGCCGCGGGGGGAGAAATGAGCAGTTCTTC
NA	TRBD2	TRBJ2-7	TRBV10-3	CAISDPRTSGTYASSYEQYF	TGTGCCATCAGTGACCCGCGGACTAGCGGGACCTATGCCAGCTCCTACGAGCAGTACTTC
NA	TRBD1	TRBJ2-5	TRBV19	CASSGTGVETQYF	TGTGCCAGTTCCGGGACAGGGGTAGAGACCCAGTACTTC
NA	NA	TRBJ1-2	TRBV4-1	CASSQGWAGWYGYTF	TGCGCCAGCAGCCAAGGATGGGCAGGGTGGTATGGCTACACCTTC
NA	NA	TRBJ1-1	TRBV29-1	CSVDKNTEAFF	TGCAGCGTTGACAAGAACACTGAAGCTTTCTTT
NA	TRBD1	TRBJ1-2	TRBV15	CATSGGQGRSYGYTF	TGTGCCACCAGCGGCGGACAGGGGCGATCCTATGGCTACACCTTC
NA	NA	TRBJ2-2	TRBV5-1	CASSLLQESGELFF	TGCGCCAGCAGCTTGCTTCAGGAAAGCGGGGAGCTGTTTTTT
NA	NA	TRBJ1-1	TRBV28	CASSLYRDNTEAFF	TGTGCCAGCAGTTTATACAGAGATAACACTGAAGCTTTCTTT
NA	NA	TRBJ1-5	TRBV2	CASSDLGLSNQPQHF	TGTGCCAGCAGTGACTTGGGGCTTAGCAATCAGCCCCAGCATTTT
NA	NA	TRBJ2-7	TRBV15	CATSRAGTLVYEQYF	TGTGCCACCAGCAGAGCCGGGACTCTGGTCTACGAGCAGTACTTC
NA	TRBD1	TRBJ2-3	TRBV28	CASRVTGVGTDTQYF	TGTGCCAGCAGAGTGACAGGGGTCGGCACAGATACGCAGTATTTT
NA	TRBD2	TRBJ2-1	TRBV5-6	CASSPLAGLGGDNEQFF	TGTGCCAGCAGCCCATTAGCGGGTCTTGGGGGTGACAATGAGCAGTTCTTC
few	TRBD1	TRBJ1-5	TRBV7-2	CASSPWTGPSNQPQHF	TGTGCCAGCAGCCCCTGGACAGGTCCTAGCAATCAGCCCCAGCATTTT
NA	TRBD1	TRBJ2-7	TRBV5-6	CASSPTGVHEQYF	TGTGCCAGCAGCCCTACAGGGGTGCACGAGCAGTACTTC
NA	TRBD1	TRBJ1-1	TRBV19	CASDRENTEAFF	TGTGCCTCGGACAGGGAGAACACTGAAGCTTTCTTT
NA	TRBD1	TRBJ1-6	TRBV30	CAWSVGGFSGSPLHF	TGTGCCTGGAGTGTAGGGGGCTTTTCGGGTTCACCCCTCCACTTT
NA	TRBD1	TRBJ2-3	TRBV7-2	CASSSTGADTQYF	TGTGCCAGCAGCTCCACAGGGGCAGATACGCAGTATTTT
NA	NA	TRBJ1-4	TRBV3-1/TRBV3-2	CASSTRGLDDEKLFF	TGTGCCAGCAGCACGCGGGGGTTGGACGATGAAAAACTGTTTTTT
NA	TRBD2	TRBJ2-3	TRBV7-9	CASSLGLSTDTQYF	TGTGCCAGCAGCTTGGGACTAAGCACAGATACGCAGTATTTT
NA	NA	TRBJ2-7	TRBV21-1	CASNSGQGDLEQYF	TGTGCCAGCAACTCGGGACAGGGGGATCTCGAGCAGTACTTC
NA	TRBD1	TRBJ2-3	TRBV25-1	CASSDRQGAGTDTQYF	TGTGCCAGCAGTGATAGACAGGGGGCTGGCACAGATACGCAGTATTTT
NA	NA	TRBJ1-2	TRBV7-9	CASSRGDDNYGYTF	TGTGCCAGCAGCCGGGGGGACGATAACTATGGCTACACCTTC
NA	NA	TRBJ2-1	TRBV12-3/TRBV12-4	CASSFLRFNEQFF	TGTGCCAGCAGTTTCCTACGGTTCAATGAGCAGTTCTTC
NA	NA	TRBJ2-5	TRBV12-3/TRBV12-4	CASSRVQQETQYF	TGTGCCAGCAGTCGGGTCCAACAAGAGACCCAGTACTTC
NA	TRBD1	TRBJ2-7	TRBV6-6	CASSLTGDEQYF	TGTGCCAGCAGTTTAACAGGGGACGAGCAGTACTTC
few	TRBD2	TRBJ2-7	TRBV6-5	CASSFPSGGSYEQYF	TGTGCCAGCAGTTTTCCTAGCGGGGGGTCCTACGAGCAGTACTTC
few	NA	TRBJ2-1	TRBV27	CASSRIPGGSYNEQFF	TGTGCCAGCAGTAGGATCCCAGGAGGATCCTACAATGAGCAGTTCTTC